This entry concerns a single T cell receptor (beta chain). Its target is unknown. The V and J ends lost 4 bases and 4 bases respectively, with 14 bases between them. In germline, CDR1 is SGHRS, CDR2 YFSETQ. This CDR3 is 15 amino acids long. The sample is drawn from a study of cytomegalovirus exposure and HLA in healthy donors. Findings and caveats of the study: The study designated over 150 TCR beta chains cytomegalovirus-associated. In an earlier analysis, in some 500 donors, most V segments appeared productive either ~87% or ~30% of the time.

Primers included in the PCR were 60 Vbeta and 13 Jbeta primers. The repertoire was sequenced with immunoSEQ multiplex PCR; TCRdb's copy has only in-frame clones and lacks some. Of tens of thousands of clones listed, roughly 78% are singletons. This TCR was recovered from a woman in her 40s in good health and CMV-seropositive. The specimen sequenced was PBMCs. The chain couples TRBV5-1 to TRBJ2-2, with a possible D match to TRBD1 (6 bases). CDR3 DNA: TGCGCCAGCAGCCGGACAAGGGGGACCACCGGGGAGCTGTTTTTT. Its translation is CASSRTRGTTGELFF.